This record covers a single TCR beta chain. The Seattle patients, enrolled during active infection, were followed longitudinally. The data are from a study of blood T cell repertoires in COVID-19. The CDR3 is 14 amino acids. CDR1 and CDR2 from the germline V gene are SGHDT and YYEEEE. V dropped 0 bases and J dropped 1 base, with 4 bases sitting between them. Repertoires were generated with immunoSEQ multiplex PCR, while TCRdb's copy carries only in-frame clones and drops some. Of around 400,000 clones in the sample, roughly 86% were seen once. The material sequenced was peripheral blood. The receptor was isolated from a woman between 55 and 75 years old with COVID-19, enrolled during active disease. The V and J genes are TRBV5-6 and TRBJ2-2; D ambiguous. The CDR3 bases are TGTGCCAGCAGCTTGGGCGGGAACACCGGGGAGCTGTTTTTT. It codes for CASSLGGNTGELFF.